The T cell receptor (beta chain) described here comes from a study of blood T cell repertoires in COVID-19. Study at large: There were acute and convalescent COVID-19 samples, and they came from the United States, Italy and Spain. The analysed material was cDNA or gDNA that came from T cells, B-cell-depleted T cells, or PBMCs.

The CDR3 consists of 17 residues. V was trimmed by 0 bases and J by 0 bases, leaving 12 bases between them. Germline V gene sequence: CDR1 MNHEY, CDR2 SMNVEV (reference sequence). Per the study methods: Reference gene primer amplification yielded estimated nucleated cell counts. Clones were read by immunoSEQ multiplex PCR, and TCRdb kept only the in-frame ones, dropping some. That table furnishes V, J and clone size, whereas the DNA furnished D and trimming. The sample includes over 150,000 clones, 80% to 90% of them seen just once. Sequencing input: peripheral blood. The V call is TRBV27, the J call TRBJ1-3, with D possibly being TRBD1 (5 bases). The sequence was obtained from a man aged 18 to 29 who had recovered from COVID-19. The DNA of the CDR3 is TGTGCCAGCAGTTTATCGAGCGACAGAGCCTCTGGAAACACCATATATTTT. Its protein product is CASSLSSDRASGNTIYF.